These 28 T cell receptor beta chains were all obtained from the same sample, sequenced in a study of blood T cell repertoires in COVID-19. Some clones are missing from TCRdb's copy, which holds only in-frame ones; the method was immunoSEQ multiplex PCR. The table includes about 170,000 clones, about 88% detected once. Input material: peripheral blood. The receptor source for this set is a woman aged 80 or older in a cohort sampled during active or convalescent COVID-19.

This rearrangement joins TRBV3-1 (or the pseudogene TRBV3-2) to TRBJ2-3; 13 bases align to TRBD2. The junction had 7 bases not matched to a gene; V was cut back by 2 bases and J by 5 bases. Germline V CDR1 and CDR2: LGHDT, YNNKEL (reference sequence). The CDR3 spans 17 residues. CDR3 sequence reads: CASSQKIGLAGVDTQYF. The CDR3 coding sequence is TGTGCCAGCAGCCAAAAGATCGGACTAGCGGGGGTAGATACGCAGTATTTT.

This chain connects TRBV7-9 to TRBJ2-3; 11 bases align to TRBD2. Unmatched junction bases numbered 17, after V lost 5 bases and J lost 4 bases. CDR1 and CDR2 from the germline V gene are SEHNR and FQNEAQ (reference sequence). There are 19 residues in the CDR3. The CDR3, as DNA: TGTGCCAGCAGCCCAGCGTGGGGGATTAGCGGGGGGGCCGCAGATACGCAGTATTTT. As protein: CASSPAWGISGGAADTQYF.

This chain connects TRBV7-2 to TRBJ2-3, with 9 bases matching TRBD2. CDR3 length: 20 amino acids. V dropped 0 bases and J dropped 6; count of bases not matched to a gene: 19. In germline, CDR1 is SGHTA, CDR2 FQGNSA. This CDR3 is CASSLANPAGVAGAEDTQYF. In DNA, the CDR3 is TGTGCCAGCAGCTTAGCTAATCCCGCGGGGGTAGCGGGAGCGGAGGATACGCAGTATTTT.

The rearrangement joins TRBV4-1 to TRBJ2-4, with D possibly matching TRBD2 (5 bases). Germline loops: CDR1 MGHRA, CDR2 YSYEKL. The V end was cut by 0 bases, the J end by 9 bases, with 15 bases between. The CDR3 is made up of 15 amino acids. This CDR3 is CASSQEASLVGIQYF. In DNA, the CDR3 is TGCGCCAGCAGCCAAGAAGCTAGCCTAGTGGGCATTCAGTACTTC.

This sequence joins TRBV30 and TRBJ2-4; D possibly corresponds to TRBD2 (6 bases). The CDR3 sequence is 15 residues long. CDR1 and CDR2 from the germline V gene are GTSNPN and SVGIG (reference sequence). V was shortened by 1 base and J by 0 bases, with 10 bases between the two germline ends. The CDR3 region is CAWSGGLLAKNIQYF. In nucleotides, the CDR3 is TGTGCCTGGAGTGGGGGACTTTTAGCCAAAAACATTCAGTACTTC.

This clone came up once. The chain couples TRBV9 to TRBJ2-3; 9 positions agree with TRBD2. CDR1 SGDLS and CDR2 YYNGEE come from the germline V gene. The CDR3 is 17 amino acids. Losses at the gene ends were 4 bases for V and 5 bases for J; bases not matched to a gene: 14. CDR3: CASSPVGDSGGRDTQYF. DNA of the CDR3: TGTGCCAGCAGCCCAGTCGGGGATAGCGGGGGTCGAGATACGCAGTATTTT.

This clone has only a few counts. This chain connects TRBV7-6 to TRBJ2-1; 7 bases fit TRBD1. The V segment lost 3 bases and the J segment 7 bases; nucleotides outside the gene matches: 15. The V gene's germline CDR1 is SGHVS and CDR2 FNYEAQ. The CDR3 consists of 17 residues. In DNA, the CDR3 is TGTGCCAGCAGCTTTCCTCGGGACAGAGTATCGATTAATGAGCAGTTCTTC. Its translation: CASSFPRDRVSINEQFF.

The V gene is TRBV14, the J gene TRBJ2-1, with 12 bases aligning to TRBD2. V gave up 4 bases and J gave up 4 bases; unmatched junction bases: 5. The V gene's germline CDR1 is SGHDN and CDR2 FVKESK. This CDR3 region has 16 residues. CDR3 residues: CASSRRLAGGYNEQFF. In DNA, the CDR3 is TGTGCCAGCAGCCGCAGGCTAGCGGGAGGGTACAATGAGCAGTTCTTC.

J is TRBJ1-3 and V is TRBV9; D unclear. The germline V gene has CDR1 SGDLS and CDR2 YYNGEE. The CDR3 covers 16 residues. The V end lost 3 bases, the J end lost 4 bases, and 17 bases lay between the germline ends. The CDR3 nucleotides read TGTGCCAGCAGCGGAATCCTCGGAAGGCGGGGAAACACCATATATTTT. It encodes CASSGILGRRGNTIYF.

The J gene is TRBJ2-5, the V gene TRBV10-3, with 11 bases that match TRBD2. This CDR3 contains 16 residues. The V gene's germline CDR1 is ENHRY and CDR2 SYGVKD. With 6 bases clipped from V and 3 bases from J, the junction kept 9 bases outside the gene matches. CDR3 coding DNA: TGTGCCATCAGCCCCTTAGCGGGGGGGCTTAAAGAGACCCAGTACTTC. It encodes CAISPLAGGLKETQYF.

The chain joins TRBV10-3 to TRBJ2-1; D is possibly TRBD2 (6 bases). The V gene lost 5 bases and the J gene lost 0 bases, with 17 bases spanning the gap. The germline V gene encodes CDR1 ENHRY and CDR2 SYGVKD. The CDR3 has 17 amino acids. CDR3 amino acids: CAISLSGLPSSYNEQFF. CDR3 in DNA: TGTGCCATCAGTCTATCGGGACTCCCGAGCTCCTACAATGAGCAGTTCTTC.

This chain uses TRBV28 with TRBJ2-2; the match to TRBD1 covers 9 bases. V shed 6 bases and J 7 bases; nucleotides not matched to a gene: 9. Germline V gives CDR1 MDHEN, CDR2 SYDVKM. The CDR3 runs 15 residues. CDR3 region: CASRTGQGLFGELFF. The CDR3 region has the DNA TGTGCCAGCAGAACGGGACAGGGTTTGTTCGGGGAGCTGTTTTTT.

The chain employs TRBV5-1 and TRBJ1-2; D not certain. The CDR3 has 12 amino acids. V was pared by 2 bases and J by 6 bases, with 8 bases between. CDR1 is SGHRS and CDR2 is YFSETQ in the germline V gene. The CDR3 region is CASSLSTDGYTF. The CDR3 DNA reads TGCGCCAGCAGCTTAAGCACCGATGGCTACACCTTC.

This chain uses TRBV7-2 with TRBJ1-2, with D tentatively TRBD1 (6 bases). V lost 1 base to trimming and J lost 8 bases, with 14 bases between them. Germline assignment: CDR1 SGHTA and CDR2 FQGNSA. The CDR3 is 14 residues long. CDR3 DNA: TGTGCCAGCAGCTTAGTAGGGGGTCCCAGCGGCTACACCTTC. This codes for CASSLVGGPSGYTF.

A single count supports this clone. The V and J genes are TRBV21-1 and TRBJ1-2. TRBV21-1 is a recognized pseudogene. There are 17 residues in the CDR3. In nucleotides, the CDR3 is TGTGCCAGCAGCAAAGCAGGTGGGGGGATAGAGGGCTATGGCTACACCTTC. It translates to CASSKAGGGIEGYGYTF.

The chain joins TRBV3-1 (or the pseudogene TRBV3-2) to TRBJ2-1; 9 bases are shared with TRBD1. The CDR3 runs to 20 residues. Germline loops: CDR1 LGHDT, CDR2 YNNKEL (reference sequence). Germline trimming cut 0 bases from V and 3 bases from J; bases unmatched to any gene: 15. As DNA, the CDR3 is TGTGCCAGCAGCCAAGATCGTTGGACAGGGGTAACGGTGGGCTACAATGAGCAGTTCTTC. This translates into CASSQDRWTGVTVGYNEQFF.

This clone has only a few counts. The V call is TRBV4-1, the J call TRBJ1-5; weak D call: TRBD1 (5 bases). The CDR3 has 14 residues. Germline-derived CDR1 and CDR2 are MGHRA and YSYEKL. The V end lost 0 bases, the J end lost 5 bases, and 8 bases lay between the germline ends. In DNA form, the CDR3 reads TGCGCCAGCAGCCAAGATGCGGGGGATCAGCCCCAGCATTTT. Amino acids: CASSQDAGDQPQHF.

The V call is TRBV27, the J call TRBJ2-7; 9 bases fit TRBD2. This CDR3 is built from 14 residues. Germline values: CDR1 MNHEY, CDR2 SMNVEV (reference sequence). With 7 bases clipped from V and 2 bases from J, the junction kept 6 bases outside the gene matches. The CDR3 region is CASTSGLAPYEQYV. DNA of the CDR3: TGTGCCAGCACCTCTGGACTAGCGCCCTACGAGCAGTACGTC.

The chain has TRBV6-5 and TRBJ2-3; D is unresolved. The V gene's germline CDR1 is MNHEY and CDR2 SVGAGI. V lost 4 bases and J lost 2, with 10 bases in between. This CDR3 is 14 amino acids long. In DNA form, the CDR3 reads TGTGCCAGCAGTTCCTACAGAAACACAGATACGCAGTATTTT. It yields the protein CASSSYRNTDTQYF.

This chain uses TRBV2 with TRBJ1-2; 7 nucleotides match TRBD1. The CDR3 runs 13 residues. Germline CDR1 SNHLY, CDR2 FYNNEI. The J segment lost 6 bases and the V segment lost 10 bases, leaving 11 bases of the junction unmatched. The CDR3 sequence: CATRQGRGDGYTF. CDR3 coding DNA: TGTGCCACTCGACAGGGAAGGGGTGATGGCTACACCTTC.

V and J are TRBV2 and TRBJ1-3, with 10 bases aligning to TRBD1. Germline CDR1 SNHLY, CDR2 FYNNEI. This CDR3 contains 15 residues. J lost 4 bases, V lost 5 bases, and 5 bases had no gene match. CDR3 protein: CASSLGQGRGNTIYF. The CDR3 coding sequence is TGTGCCAGCAGTCTGGGACAGGGGAGGGGAAACACCATATATTTT. The full variable domain, completed using reference TRBV2 and TRBJ1-3, is EPEVTQTPSHQVTQMGQEVILRCVPISNHLYFYWYRQILGQKVEFLVSFYNNEISEKSEIFDDQFSVERPDGSNFTLKIRSTKLEDSAMYFCASSLGQGRGNTIYFGEGSWLTVV.

The rearrangement uses TRBV5-1 and TRBJ1-4, with 8 bases aligning to TRBD1. CDR1 SGHRS and CDR2 YFSETQ come from the germline V gene. V was clipped by 4 bases and J by 1 base; unmatched bases: 3. The length of the CDR3 is 15 residues. CDR3 DNA: TGCGCCAGCAGCCTAACAGGGGGAACTAATGAAAAACTGTTTTTT. This codes for CASSLTGGTNEKLFF.

The genes are TRBV5-1 and TRBJ2-2; 7 bases line up with TRBD1. J gave up 0 bases and V 7 bases, and 3 bases lay outside the gene matches. The CDR3 loop spans 14 amino acids. Germline CDR1 is SGHRS and CDR2 is YFSETQ. The CDR3 reads CASFQGANTGELFF. CDR3 in DNA: TGCGCCAGCTTCCAGGGGGCGAACACCGGGGAGCTGTTTTTT. The complete variable domain, with remaining parts taken from reference TRBV5-1 and TRBJ2-2, reads KAGVTQTPRYLIKTRGQQVTLSCSPISGHRSVSWYQQTPGQGLQFLFEYFSETQRNKGNFPGRFSGRQFSNSRSEMNVSTLELGDSALYLCASFQGANTGELFFGEGSRLTVL.

The chain couples TRBV9 to TRBJ1-1; 7 bases align to TRBD1. Trimming at V came to 0 bases and at J to 2 bases, leaving 10 bases not matched to a gene. CDR3 size: 17 residues. From germline, CDR1 is SGDLS and CDR2 YYNGEE. Here the CDR3 DNA reads TGTGCCAGCAGCGTAGGGTTCAGAAAGGGGGCTAACACTGAAGCTTTCTTT. Translation: CASSVGFRKGANTEAFF.

V usage is TRBV6-6 and J usage is TRBJ2-7; tentative D call: TRBD1 (5 bases). V dropped 7 bases and J dropped 3 bases, with 13 bases sitting between them. This CDR3 comprises 13 residues. Germline V lookup: CDR1 MNHNY, CDR2 SVGAGI (reference sequence). The CDR3 reads CASTHGDSYEQYV. Here the CDR3 DNA reads TGTGCCAGCACACACGGAGACAGCTACGAGCAGTACGTC.

The chain joins TRBV11-3 to TRBJ1-2; unclear D gene. The germline V and J ends were trimmed by 8 bases and 8 bases, with 12 bases remaining between them. The germline CDR1 and CDR2 sequences are SGHNT and YENEEA. This CDR3 comprises 11 residues. The chain's CDR3 is CASGAVWGYTF. The CDR3 DNA sequence: TGTGCCAGCGGAGCAGTCTGGGGCTACACCTTC.

The chain couples TRBV11-2 to TRBJ2-1, with TRBD2 matching 8 bases. J was trimmed by 5 bases and V by 8 bases; bases with no gene match: 11. Looked up from germline, CDR1 is SGHAT and CDR2 is FQNNGV. This CDR3 region has 15 residues. CDR3 region: CASEERGLPNNEQFF. CDR3 bases: TGTGCCAGCGAAGAGCGGGGGCTTCCTAACAATGAGCAGTTCTTC. The full variable domain, with the rest looked up from reference TRBV11-2 and TRBJ2-1, is EAGVAQSPRYKIIEKRQSVAFWCNPISGHATLYWYQQILGQGPKLLIQFQNNGVVDDSQLPKDRFSAERLKGVDSTLKIQPAKLEDSAVYLCASEERGLPNNEQFFGPGTRLTVL.

The V gene is TRBV3-1 (or the pseudogene TRBV3-2), the J gene TRBJ1-6; D not certain. The germline gives CDR1 LGHDT, CDR2 YNNKEL (reference sequence). CDR3 length: 15 amino acids. V lost 6 bases and J 4 bases, leaving 13 bases between the germline ends. The CDR3 loop reads CASSLGGGYNSPLHF. CDR3 coding DNA: TGTGCCAGCAGTCTCGGCGGCGGGTATAATTCACCCCTCCACTTT.